These 4 T cell receptor beta chains were all obtained from the same sample, sequenced in a study of T cell repertoires and HLA-DP antigens. The repertoire was sequenced with immunoSEQ multiplex PCR; TCRdb's copy has only in-frame clones and lacks some. Here the sample spans roughly 70,000 clones, about 80% being singletons. Their target antigens are unknown. What was sequenced was CD4+ T cells from PBMCs. These receptors were collected from a man in his sixties in good health and CMV-seronegative.

The rearrangement links TRBV6-1 to TRBJ2-3; weak D call: TRBD1 (6 bases). The CDR3 contains 15 residues. Germline V CDR1 and CDR2: MNHNS, SASEGT. The V end lost 4 bases, the J end lost 3 bases, and 14 bases lay between the germline ends. The CDR3 DNA reads TGTGCCAGCAGTGGGGTGAGGGGGTTTACAGATACGCAGTATTTT. Translating gives CASSGVRGFTDTQYF.

The J gene is TRBJ1-2, the V gene TRBV9; D gene ambiguous. The ends were cut back, 4 bases at V and 5 bases at J, with 12 bases in the middle. Germline CDR1 SGDLS, CDR2 YYNGEE. The CDR3 is 13 amino acids. The CDR3 region is CASSPQTAYGYTF. CDR3 in DNA: TGTGCCAGCAGCCCTCAGACGGCTTATGGCTACACCTTC.

The CDR3 DNA reads as TGTGCCTGGAGTGTGGGCAGGGACTTACGAGCTAACTATGGCTACACCTTC. It translates to CAWSVGRDLRANYGYTF. The chain joins TRBV30 to TRBJ1-2; tentatively, D is TRBD1 (5 bases). V was cut by 0 bases and J by 0 bases, with 17 bases left in between. The CDR3 is 17 amino acids. In germline, CDR1 is GTSNPN, CDR2 SVGIG (reference sequence).

This clone has a single count. Other DNA sequences from this sample encode an identical CDR3 as well. This chain joins TRBV5-1 and TRBJ2-3; D is unclear. Germline V gene lookup returns CDR1 SGHRS and CDR2 YFSETQ. This CDR3 spans 14 amino acids. With 0 bases removed from V and 2 bases from J, the gap between germline ends came to 7 bases. This chain's CDR3 is CASSLEGSTDTQYF. The CDR3 DNA reads as TGCGCCAGCAGCTTGGAAGGGTCCACAGATACGCAGTATTTT.